Presented here are 3 T cell receptor beta chains from one specimen sequenced in a study of response to subunit inactivated influenza vaccine. From the RT-PCR reads, TCRdb called clonotypes with MiXCR, one entry per CDR3 protein. This sample has 430,000 or so distinct CDR3 sequences, with over 9.5% found just once. The specimen comprised PBMCs from blood, sampled around seven weeks after vaccination. The source is a man over 45 who received an inactivated influenza vaccine.

This clonotype was counted a few times. This chain links TRBV7-2 with TRBJ2-1, with 12 bases that match TRBD2. V lost 4 bases and J lost 9; bases outside the gene matches: 10. The length of the CDR3 is 16 residues. Germline V CDR1 and CDR2: SGHTA, FQGNSA. CDR3 region: CASSSAGLAGGREQFF. CDR3 nucleotide sequence: TGTGCCAGCAGCTCGGCTGGGCTAGCGGGGGGGCGTGAGCAGTTCTTC.

This rearrangement joins TRBV4-2 to TRBJ2-2; D unclear. The CDR3 runs to 14 residues. V lost 0 bases and J 6 bases, leaving 8 bases between the germline ends. Germline V CDR1 and CDR2: LGHNA, YNFKEQ. CDR3 nucleotides: TGTGCCAGCAGCCAAGAAAATTGGCCCGGGGAGCTGTTTTTT. It specifies CASSQENWPGELFF.

This clonotype has ten or more counts. The V gene is TRBV4-3, the J gene TRBJ2-7; perhaps TRBD2 as D (6 bases). CDR1 is LGHNA, CDR2 YSLEER, per germline. Trimming stripped 5 bases from V and 4 bases from J, with 15 bases between. The CDR3 sequence is 14 residues long. The CDR3 here is CASSIEDRGYEQYF. In DNA form, the CDR3 reads TGCGCCAGCAGCATTGAGGACCGGGGGTACGAGCAGTACTTC.